Below are 30 T cell receptor beta chains sequenced from a single sample in a study of OX40 agonist ivuxolimab in advanced cancers. The repertoire was sequenced with immunoSEQ multiplex PCR; TCRdb's copy has only in-frame clones and lacks some. The sample has tens of thousands of clones, about 85% seen once. Sequences were derived from CD4+ or CD8+ T cells sorted from blood, sampled in a trial of the OX40 agonist ivuxolimab. The receptors shown here come from an adult with an advanced solid tumor such as melanoma, head and neck, liver or kidney cancer.

This clone was detected a few times. The rearrangement uses TRBV11-2 and TRBJ2-3; D gene unclear. The V and J ends lost 0 bases and 2 bases respectively, with 3 bases between them. CDR3 length equals 13 residues. Germline CDR1 and CDR2: SGHAT and FQNNGV. As DNA, the CDR3 is TGTGCCAGCAGCTTAGAACCCACAGATACGCAGTATTTT. Its translation is CASSLEPTDTQYF.

The chain has TRBV19 and TRBJ1-3; no reliable D call. With 6 bases removed from V and 4 bases from J, the gap between germline ends came to 4 bases. This CDR3 is built from 11 residues. The V gene's germline CDR1 is LNHDA and CDR2 SQIVND (reference sequence). CDR3 sequence reads: CASRSGNTIYF. The CDR3 DNA reads as TGTGCCAGTAGATCGGGAAACACCATATATTTT.

This chain joins TRBV28 and TRBJ2-5; weak D call: TRBD1 (6 bases). The end of the DNA fits TRBJ2-7 better, so the J call may be wrong. The CDR3 is 13 amino acids. Per germline, CDR1 MDHEN and CDR2 SYDVKM. The CDR3 coding sequence is TGTGCCAGCAGTTGGACAGACGACTACGAGCAGTACTTC. Its protein product is CASSWTDDYEQYF.

V gene TRBV7-6 combines with J gene TRBJ1-1, with 8 bases identical to TRBD1. Germline-derived CDR1 and CDR2 are SGHVS and FNYEAQ. The CDR3 consists of 17 residues. V lost 4 bases and J lost 0; bases outside the gene matches: 10. CDR3 DNA sequence: TGTGCCAGCAGCTCCGGGACAGGAACCGTCATGAACACTGAAGCTTTCTTT. It encodes CASSSGTGTVMNTEAFF.

The V gene is TRBV10-3, the J gene TRBJ2-7; 9 positions agree with TRBD2. The CDR3 totals 15 residues. Germline CDR1 is ENHRY and CDR2 is SYGVKD. Trimming removed 5 bases from V and 3 bases from J; junction bases left unmatched: 8. The CDR3 DNA reads TGTGCCATCAGTCGCCTGACTAGCGGTAACTACGAGCAGTACTTC. It codes for CAISRLTSGNYEQYF.

The chain links TRBV6-5 to TRBJ1-1, with D perhaps matching TRBD1 (5 bases). The CDR3 consists of 12 residues. V was trimmed by 5 bases and J by 10 bases, leaving 14 bases between them. Per the germline V gene, CDR1 is MNHEY and CDR2 is SVGAGI. The CDR3 sequence: CASSRAGYGAFF. Here the CDR3 DNA reads TGTGCCAGCAGTCGGGCAGGGTATGGAGCTTTCTTT.

The gene calls are TRBV7-2 and TRBJ2-1; D unresolved. Germline-derived CDR1 and CDR2 are SGHTA and FQGNSA. V lost 8 bases and J lost 1, with 9 bases in between. CDR3 length equals 13 residues. The DNA of the CDR3 is TGTGCCAGCGAGAGAGCGTCCTACAATGAGCAGTTCTTC. Protein sequence: CASERASYNEQFF.

The sample holds one count of this clone. This chain uses TRBV6-5 with TRBJ2-1, with D perhaps assigned TRBD1 or TRBD2 (5 bases each). This CDR3 is 14 amino acids long. V gave up 4 bases and J gave up 6 bases, with 13 bases separating them. Germline values: CDR1 MNHEY, CDR2 SVGAGI. CDR3 loop: CASSWDLGGNEQFF. CDR3 bases: TGTGCCAGCAGTTGGGACCTCGGAGGCAATGAGCAGTTCTTC.

The CDR3 sequence: CASSYSRSGGLEAFF. The CDR3 DNA is TGTGCCAGCAGTTACTCGAGGTCAGGGGGCCTTGAAGCTTTCTTT. This chain connects TRBV6-6 to TRBJ1-1; TRBD1 matches 8 bases. Losses at the gene ends were 0 bases for V and 7 bases for J; bases not matched to a gene: 7. The CDR3 length is 15 residues. Germline lookup yields CDR1 MNHNY and CDR2 SVGAGI (reference sequence).

CDR3 bases: TGTGCCAGCAGCTTTCGGTCCGAAAAACTGTTTTTT. This translates into CASSFRSEKLFF. The rearrangement links TRBV11-2 to TRBJ1-4; no clear D. Germline CDR1 SGHAT, CDR2 FQNNGV. This CDR3 comprises 12 residues. Trimming removed 3 bases at V and 8 bases at J, with 7 bases between.

The V and J genes are TRBV28 and TRBJ2-2; 7 bases are shared with TRBD1. The trim removed 9 bases at V and 4 bases at J, leaving 8 bases unmatched. Germline CDR1 and CDR2: MDHEN and SYDVKM. The CDR3 has 14 amino acids. This CDR3 reads CASSRGRGTGELFF. The CDR3 DNA is TGTGCCAGTTCGAGGGGGCGAGGCACCGGGGAGCTGTTTTTT. Full variable domain (rest looked up from reference TRBV28 and TRBJ2-2): DVKVTQSSRYLVKRTGEKVFLECVQDMDHENMFWYRQDPGLGLRLIYFSYDVKMKEKGDIPEGYSVSREKKERFSLILESASTNQTSMYLCASSRGRGTGELFFGEGSRLTVL.

The chain employs TRBV5-4 and TRBJ1-2, with 7 bases identical to TRBD1. The CDR3 loop spans 13 amino acids. Per germline, CDR1 SGHNT and CDR2 YYREEE (reference sequence). V lost 5 bases to trimming and J lost 7 bases; unmatched junction nucleotides: 8. In DNA form, the CDR3 reads TGTGCCAGCAGGGAAACAGGGGTTCTTGGCTACACCTTC. It is translated as CASRETGVLGYTF.

J is TRBJ2-7 and V is TRBV7-2; no reliable D call. The ends were cut back, 1 base at V and 2 bases at J, with 6 bases in the middle. This CDR3 has 13 residues. The germline gives CDR1 SGHTA, CDR2 FQGNSA. The CDR3 DNA reads as TGTGCCAGCAGCTTAGAGGCCACCTACGAGCAGTACTTC. Translation gives CASSLEATYEQYF. Full variable domain (rest looked up from reference TRBV7-2 and TRBJ2-7): GAGVSQSPSNKVTEKGKDVELRCDPISGHTALYWYRQSLGQGLEFLIYFQGNSAPDKSGLPSDRFSAERTGGSVSTLTIQRTQQEDSAVYLCASSLEATYEQYFGPGTRLTVT.

The J gene is TRBJ1-1, the V gene TRBV18; D call uncertain. This CDR3 is 13 amino acids long. Looked up from germline, CDR1 is KGHSH and CDR2 is LQKENI. V was clipped by 3 bases and J by 1 base, with 6 bases between them. The CDR3 nucleotides read TGTGCCAGCTCACCTGACTGGAACACTGAAGCTTTCTTT. Its translation is CASSPDWNTEAFF.

The chain couples TRBV7-9 to TRBJ2-2; weak D call: TRBD1 (6 bases). V was cut by 5 bases and J by 2 bases, with 12 bases left in between. Germline CDR1 SEHNR, CDR2 FQNEAQ (reference sequence). CDR3 length: 15 amino acids. CDR3 sequence reads: CASSPQGFNTGELFF. Written as DNA, the CDR3 is TGTGCCAGCAGCCCCCAGGGGTTTAACACCGGGGAGCTGTTTTTT.

V and J are TRBV5-1 and TRBJ1-6; 9 nucleotides align to TRBD1. Unmatched junction bases numbered 7, after V lost 4 bases and J lost 8 bases. The CDR3 covers 15 residues. Germline V gene data show CDR1 as SGHRS and CDR2 as YFSETQ. In DNA form, the CDR3 reads TGCGCCAGCAGCCTCCCGGGACAGGGTGATTCACCCCTCCACTTT. This translates into CASSLPGQGDSPLHF.

V is TRBV7-9 and J is TRBJ1-5; 7 bases are shared with TRBD1. V was pared by 4 bases and J by 2 bases, with 8 bases of the junction left unmatched. This CDR3 region has 16 residues. Germline CDR1 SEHNR, CDR2 FQNEAQ (reference sequence). This CDR3 is CASSSGGTAGNQPQHF. Here the CDR3 DNA reads TGTGCCAGCAGCTCAGGGGGGACAGCGGGCAATCAGCCCCAGCATTTT.

The chain recombines TRBV7-2 with TRBJ1-1; 7 positions match TRBD1. The ends lost 4 bases at V and 5 bases at J; junction bases unmatched: 16. The CDR3 loop spans 17 amino acids. The V gene's germline CDR1 is SGHTA and CDR2 FQGNSA. The CDR3 DNA reads TGTGCCAGCAGCTCGACCGAAAAAGGGGGCAGGGCGACTGAAGCTTTCTTT. Protein product: CASSSTEKGGRATEAFF.

The rearrangement links TRBV20-1 to TRBJ2-7; no definite D call. CDR3 length: 11 amino acids. The germline V gene has CDR1 DFQATT and CDR2 SNEGSKA (reference sequence). Trimming cost V 3 bases and J 0 bases, with 3 bases left between them. The CDR3 spells CSASGSYEQYF. Here the CDR3 DNA reads TGCAGTGCTAGTGGCTCCTACGAGCAGTACTTC.

The rearrangement links TRBV7-2 to TRBJ1-5; TRBD1 might be the D (5 bases). Trimming removed 6 bases from V and 4 bases from J, with 16 bases in between. Per the germline V gene, CDR1 is SGHTA and CDR2 is FQGNSA. The CDR3 consists of 15 residues. This chain's CDR3 is CASSLRVGGNQPQHF. The CDR3 DNA follows: TGTGCCAGCAGTTTGAGGGTTGGGGGGAATCAGCCCCAGCATTTT.

J is TRBJ2-1 and V is TRBV7-3; D tentatively fits TRBD1 or TRBD2 (5 bases each). V was cut by 5 bases and J by 7 bases, with 12 bases left in between. Germline V CDR1 and CDR2: SGHTA, FQGTGA. CDR3 length: 13 residues. As DNA, the CDR3 is TGTGCCAGCAGCGTCGGGACGGGAAATGAGCAGTTCTTC. This sequence encodes CASSVGTGNEQFF.

The chain couples TRBV6-5 to TRBJ1-3; D perhaps matches TRBD1 (6 bases). V was cut by 0 bases and J by 4 bases, with 7 bases left in between. Germline V gene lookup returns CDR1 MNHEY and CDR2 SVGAGI. The length of the CDR3 is 14 residues. This CDR3 reads CASSYSDRGNTIYF. The CDR3 coding sequence is TGTGCCAGCAGTTACTCGGACAGAGGAAACACCATATATTTT.

J is TRBJ1-4 and V is TRBV6-6, with a weak D call TRBD1 (6 bases). CDR1 MNHNY and CDR2 SVGAGI come from the germline V gene (reference sequence). The V end lost 5 bases, the J end lost 0 bases, and 10 bases lay between the germline ends. The CDR3 spans 15 residues. The CDR3 nucleotides are TGTGCCAGCAGTCCGGGACATTCAACTAATGAAAAACTGTTTTTT. Translated: CASSPGHSTNEKLFF.

This clone was seen once. The chain is built from TRBV7-2 and TRBJ2-7, with 10 bases lining up with TRBD1. The CDR3 covers 16 residues. With 5 bases clipped from V and 2 bases from J, the junction kept 9 bases outside the gene matches. Germline V lookup: CDR1 SGHTA, CDR2 FQGNSA. CDR3 protein: CASSKSSGTGAYEQYF. The CDR3 region has the DNA TGTGCCAGCAGCAAAAGCTCCGGGACAGGGGCCTACGAGCAGTACTTC.

This clone has just a few counts. The chain combines TRBV2 with TRBJ1-2, with a possible D match to TRBD1 (6 bases). Germline CDR1 reads SNHLY; CDR2 reads FYNNEI. With 6 bases removed from V and 8 bases from J, the gap between germline ends came to 10 bases. This CDR3 comprises 11 residues. The chain's CDR3 is CASRYTGGYTF. CDR3 DNA: TGTGCCAGCAGGTATACAGGGGGCTACACCTTC.

This sequence joins TRBV7-2 and TRBJ1-3, with TRBD1 as a possible D gene (5 bases). The CDR3 runs 16 residues. Per the germline V gene, CDR1 is SGHTA and CDR2 is FQGNSA. V was shortened by 5 bases and J by 0 bases, with 14 bases between the two germline ends. The CDR3 reads CASSLYADNSGNTIYF. For the CDR3, the DNA is TGTGCCAGCAGCCTCTACGCGGACAACTCTGGAAACACCATATATTTT.

The chain uses TRBV7-3 and TRBJ1-1, with D possibly TRBD1 on 6 matching bases. Trimming pared 3 bases from V and 1 base from J, leaving 6 bases between. Looked up from germline, CDR1 is SGHTA and CDR2 is FQGTGA. The CDR3 totals 13 residues. The CDR3 DNA reads TGTGCCAGCAGCTTCAGGGGGAACACTGAAGCTTTCTTT. Encoded protein: CASSFRGNTEAFF.

The rearrangement links TRBV5-4 to TRBJ1-3; tentative D call: TRBD1 (6 bases). The CDR3 is 15 amino acids. Per the germline V gene, CDR1 is SGHNT and CDR2 is YYREEE (reference sequence). V was trimmed by 4 bases and J by 1 base, leaving 12 bases between them. CDR3 amino acids: CASSLPDRSGNTIYF. CDR3 bases: TGTGCCAGCAGCCTACCGGACAGATCTGGAAACACCATATATTTT.

The chain is built from TRBV5-1 and TRBJ2-2; D may correspond to TRBD1 or TRBD2 (5 bases each). The CDR3 has 16 amino acids. The germline V gene encodes CDR1 SGHRS and CDR2 YFSETQ. V was shortened by 3 bases and J by 4 bases, with 16 bases between the two germline ends. CDR3 nucleotides: TGCGCCAGCAGCTGGACGGGGCGCCCGGTCACCGGGGAGCTGTTTTTT. Protein: CASSWTGRPVTGELFF.

This CDR3 reads CASSLDAGPGSGNTIYF. The CDR3, as DNA: TGCGCCAGCAGCTTGGATGCCGGCCCGGGGTCTGGAAACACCATATATTTT. The chain joins TRBV5-1 to TRBJ1-3; no clear D gene. Deletions cut 0 bases from V and 1 base from J, with 14 bases between. This CDR3 has 17 residues. CDR1 is SGHRS, CDR2 YFSETQ, per germline.